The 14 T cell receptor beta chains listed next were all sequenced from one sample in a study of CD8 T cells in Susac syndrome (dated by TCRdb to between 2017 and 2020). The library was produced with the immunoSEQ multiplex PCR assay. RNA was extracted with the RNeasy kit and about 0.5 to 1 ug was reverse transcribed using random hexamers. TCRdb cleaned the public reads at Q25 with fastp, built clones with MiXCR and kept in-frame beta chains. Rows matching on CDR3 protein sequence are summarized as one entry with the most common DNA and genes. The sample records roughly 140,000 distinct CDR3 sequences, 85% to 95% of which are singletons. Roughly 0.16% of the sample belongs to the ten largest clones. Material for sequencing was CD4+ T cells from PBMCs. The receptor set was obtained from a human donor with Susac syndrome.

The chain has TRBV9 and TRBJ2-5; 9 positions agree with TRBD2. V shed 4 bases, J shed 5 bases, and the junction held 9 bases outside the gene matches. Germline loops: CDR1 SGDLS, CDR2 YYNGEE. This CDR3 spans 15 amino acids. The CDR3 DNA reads TGTGCCAGCAGCCCCGGCGGGGGGGCCCGGGAGACCCAGTACTTC. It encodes CASSPGGGARETQYF.

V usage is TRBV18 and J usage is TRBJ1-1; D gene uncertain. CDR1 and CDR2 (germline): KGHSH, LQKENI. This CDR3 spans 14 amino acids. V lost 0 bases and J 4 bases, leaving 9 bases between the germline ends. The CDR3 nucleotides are TGTGCCAGCTCACCACCGCGGGAATCCACTGAAGCTTTCTTT. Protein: CASSPPRESTEAFF.

This CDR3 reads CASSVGGPSYEQYF. The DNA for the CDR3 is TGTGCCAGCAGCGTGGGGGGGCCTTCCTACGAGCAGTACTTC. The chain employs TRBV6-2 or TRBV6-3 and TRBJ2-7, with D possibly matching TRBD2 (7 bases). The CDR3 contains 14 residues. In germline, CDR1 is MNHEY, CDR2 SVGEGT. Trimming shortened V by 6 bases and J by 1 base, and 13 bases separated the two germline ends.

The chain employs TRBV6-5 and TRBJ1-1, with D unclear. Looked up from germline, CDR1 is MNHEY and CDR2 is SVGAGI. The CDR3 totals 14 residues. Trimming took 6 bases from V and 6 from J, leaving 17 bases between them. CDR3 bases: TGTGCCAGCAGCCGGTCGTCTCGAAGCGCTGAAGCTTTCTTT. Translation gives CASSRSSRSAEAFF.

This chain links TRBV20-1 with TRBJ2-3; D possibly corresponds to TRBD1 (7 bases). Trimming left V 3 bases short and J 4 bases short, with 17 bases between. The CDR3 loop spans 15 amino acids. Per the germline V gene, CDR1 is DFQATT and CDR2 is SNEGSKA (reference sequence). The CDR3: CSASGRQGSSDTQYF. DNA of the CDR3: TGCAGTGCTAGCGGGAGACAGGGCTCCTCAGATACGCAGTATTTT.

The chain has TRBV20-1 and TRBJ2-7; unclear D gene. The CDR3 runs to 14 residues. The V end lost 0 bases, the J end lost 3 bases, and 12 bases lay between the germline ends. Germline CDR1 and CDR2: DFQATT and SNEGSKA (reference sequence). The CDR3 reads CSARDMAGGYEQYF. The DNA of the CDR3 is TGCAGTGCTAGAGATATGGCCGGTGGCTACGAGCAGTACTTC.

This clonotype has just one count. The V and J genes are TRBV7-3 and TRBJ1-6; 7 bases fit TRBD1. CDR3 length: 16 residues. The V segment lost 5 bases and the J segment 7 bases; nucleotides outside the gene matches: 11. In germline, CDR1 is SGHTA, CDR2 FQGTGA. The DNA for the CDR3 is TGTGCCAGCAGCCGACAGGGACGTTCGGGGAATTCACCCCTCCACTTT. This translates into CASSRQGRSGNSPLHF.

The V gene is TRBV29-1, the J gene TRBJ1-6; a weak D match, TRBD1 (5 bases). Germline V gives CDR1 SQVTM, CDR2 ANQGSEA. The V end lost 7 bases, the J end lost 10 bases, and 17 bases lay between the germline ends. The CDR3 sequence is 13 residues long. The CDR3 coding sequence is TGCAGCGCCCTGGACATCCGGGGGTCACCCCTCCACTTT. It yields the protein CSALDIRGSPLHF.

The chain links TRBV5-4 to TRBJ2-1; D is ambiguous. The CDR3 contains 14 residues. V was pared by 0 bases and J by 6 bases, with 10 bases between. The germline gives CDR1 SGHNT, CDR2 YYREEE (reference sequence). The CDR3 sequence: CASSLVLSSNEQFF. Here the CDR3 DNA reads TGTGCCAGCAGCTTGGTCCTTAGCTCCAATGAGCAGTTCTTC.

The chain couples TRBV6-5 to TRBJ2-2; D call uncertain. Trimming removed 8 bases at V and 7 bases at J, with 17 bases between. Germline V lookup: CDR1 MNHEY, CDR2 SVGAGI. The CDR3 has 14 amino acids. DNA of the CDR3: TGTGCCAGCTCACCGGACCGGCTGAGCGGGGAGCTGTTTTTT. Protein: CASSPDRLSGELFF.

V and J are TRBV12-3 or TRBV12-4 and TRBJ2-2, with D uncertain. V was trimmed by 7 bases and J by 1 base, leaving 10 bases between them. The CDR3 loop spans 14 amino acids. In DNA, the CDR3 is TGTGCCAGCACCCTGGGCCTGAACACCGGGGAGCTGTTTTTT. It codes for CASTLGLNTGELFF.

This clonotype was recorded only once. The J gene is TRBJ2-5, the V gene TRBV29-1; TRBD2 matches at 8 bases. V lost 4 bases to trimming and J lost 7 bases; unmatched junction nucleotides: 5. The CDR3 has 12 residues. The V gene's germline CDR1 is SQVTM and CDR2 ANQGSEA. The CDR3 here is CSVGGGWVTQYF. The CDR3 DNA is TGCAGCGTTGGCGGGGGGTGGGTGACCCAGTACTTC.

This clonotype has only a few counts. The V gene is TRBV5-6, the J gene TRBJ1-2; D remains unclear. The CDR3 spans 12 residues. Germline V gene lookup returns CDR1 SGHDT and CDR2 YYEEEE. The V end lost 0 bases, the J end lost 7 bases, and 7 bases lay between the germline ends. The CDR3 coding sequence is TGTGCCAGCAGCTTGGGGGTGTCTGGCTACACCTTC. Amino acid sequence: CASSLGVSGYTF.

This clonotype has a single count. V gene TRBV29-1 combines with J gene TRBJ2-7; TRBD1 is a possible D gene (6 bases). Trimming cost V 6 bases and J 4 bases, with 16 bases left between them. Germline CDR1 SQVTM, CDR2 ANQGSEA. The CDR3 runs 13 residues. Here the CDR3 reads CSVRRDTPYEQYF. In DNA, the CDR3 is TGCAGCGTCCGAAGGGACACACCTTACGAGCAGTACTTC.